This T cell receptor (beta chain) is drawn from a study of patients and donors after allogeneic stem cell transplantation. This CDR3 spans 15 amino acids. V shed 1 base and J 6 bases; nucleotides not matched to a gene: 7. One entry per CDR3 protein, called by TCRdb with MiXCR from the RT-PCR reads. The sample records 150,000 to 250,000 distinct CDR3 sequences, around two fifths being singletons. The TCR originated in a human donor who was either an allogeneic HSCT recipient or a stem cell or donor lymphocyte infusion donor (not recorded which). It is not recorded whose cells these are; they may come from a transplant donor. What was sequenced was blood, either unsorted or a sorted T cell fraction (not recorded which). The chain joins TRBV12-3 or TRBV12-4 to TRBJ1-1; 8 bases fit TRBD1. The CDR3 nucleotides are TGTGCCAGCAGTTTAGACCAGGGGGCAAGGGCTGAAGCTTTCTTT. Protein product: CASSLDQGARAEAFF.